The clone carrying this T cell receptor (beta chain) has a count of ten or more. Its antigen is currently unknown. The sample is drawn from a study of T cells in Graves' hyperthyroidism and ophthalmopathy. Researchers took RNA transcripts and amplified the TCR beta CDR3 regions from them. First-round RT-PCR with HTBI primers amplified the TCR CDR3 region. TCRdb re-called the multiplex PCR reads with MiXCR, one entry per CDR3 protein. The table records 550,000 to 650,000 distinct CDR3 sequences, 14% of them present only once. Subjects aged 18 to 65 presented with newly diagnosed hyperthyroidism of less than 2 months' duration. CDR1 SGHAT and CDR2 FQDESV come from the germline V gene (reference sequence). CDR3 length equals 15 residues. The V gene end was trimmed by 5 bases and the J gene end by 4 bases; junction bases not matched to a gene: 10. Findings of the study overall: Classification by a 13 V-J model distinguished ophthalmopathy from stable hyperthyroidism.

J is TRBJ1-1 and V is TRBV11-1; 7 nucleotides agree with TRBD1. Sequencing input: blood. The receptor's source is a woman aged 40-49 years with Graves' hyperthyroidism. The CDR3, as DNA: TGTGCCAGCAGCCCGCGAGAGGGGGCGGTCACTGAAGCTTTCTTT. Its translation is CASSPREGAVTEAFF.